The sequence of this T cell receptor (beta chain) was determined in a study of human T cells and chemical hapten exposure. Study context: Doses of diphenylcyclopropenone went to the patients' scalps weekly throughout the roughly 22-week study.

General study points: Patch test score tracked positively with PT1 expanded TCR counts.

The CDR3 consists of 17 residues. Trimming at V came to 1 base and at J to 6 bases, leaving 11 bases not matched to a gene. Germline CDR1 is SGHAT and CDR2 is FQDESV (reference sequence). Via MiXCR, TCRdb re-called the RACE reads, giving one row per CDR3 protein. The sample yields fewer than 95,000 distinct CDR3 sequences, roughly 10% seen once. About this clonotype: Its antigen is undetermined.

Described time point: patch test 1, 2 weeks after DPC sensitization. As for treatment: therapeutic diphenylcyclopropenone sensitization with weekly scalp DPC. The rearrangement joins TRBV11-1 to TRBJ2-1; TRBD2 aligns across 8 bases. The sequenced sample was whole blood, obtained in connection with sensitization to the hapten diphenylcyclopropenone (DPC). This clonotype was sampled from a man aged 35-49 years with alopecia areata. Some clones in this sample may be carry-over from other donors' samples. The CDR3 sequence is CASSLVVGLAGINEQFF. CDR3 nucleotides: TGTGCCAGCAGCTTAGTGGTGGGCCTAGCGGGCATCAATGAGCAGTTCTTC.